This TCR beta chain was recovered during a study of human T cells and chemical hapten exposure. Turning to the study itself: Weekly scalp doses of diphenylcyclopropenone were given to patients during the roughly 25-week study. Points from the study as a whole: Once DPC sensitization occurred, TCRs above 1 in 1000 frequency showed no change.

Time point in this sample: patch test 3, about 24 weeks after DPC sensitization. Noted treatment: therapeutic diphenylcyclopropenone sensitization with weekly scalp DPC. The CDR3 contains 16 residues. V lost 0 bases and J 7 bases, leaving 19 bases between the germline ends. Germline-derived CDR1 and CDR2 are LGHNA and YNFKEQ. TCRdb reprocessed the RACE reads via MiXCR and lists one record per CDR3 protein. Of around 200,000 distinct CDR3 sequences in the sample, approximately 24% were seen once. In regard to this clonotype: Its antigen is currently unknown.

This sequence originates from a woman in her thirties or forties with alopecia areata. Some clones in this sample may be carry-over from other donors' samples. V gene TRBV4-2 combines with J gene TRBJ2-7, with a weak D call TRBD2 (5 bases). This material consisted of whole blood, taken in connection with sensitization to the hapten diphenylcyclopropenone (DPC). The CDR3 coding sequence is TGTGCCAGCAGCCAAGAGTTAGGGCCCCCCTCGGGGGAGCAGTACTTC. Translating it yields CASSQELGPPSGEQYF.